The subject of this entry is one TCR beta chain. Germline V gene data show CDR1 as MDHEN and CDR2 as SYDVKM. Trimming removed 4 bases at V and 2 bases at J, with 24 bases between. CDR3 length: 19 amino acids. These data come from a study of blood T cell repertoires in COVID-19. Study details: Acute-phase and convalescent COVID-19 samples originated in the United States, Italy and Spain. Sources were T cells, B-cell-depleted T cells, or PBMCs; the material itself was cDNA or gDNA.

Original methodology: Using reference gene primer amplification, nucleated cell counts were estimated. Clones were sequenced by immunoSEQ multiplex PCR, and TCRdb holds only the in-frame ones, with some missing. V and J calls and clone size are those listed in that table; D and trimming were worked out from the DNA. The repertoire holds a few hundred thousand clones, with roughly 87% as singletons. The origin of this receptor is a man in his late teens or twenties with active or convalescent COVID-19. Sequencing was performed on peripheral blood. This rearrangement joins TRBV28 to TRBJ1-5, with D perhaps matching TRBD1 (5 bases). The CDR3 region has the DNA TGTGCCAGCAGTTGGGGCCGTTTTGGTGTGGGTATTGGCAATCAGCCCCAGCATTTT. It translates to CASSWGRFGVGIGNQPQHF. The complete variable domain, with remaining parts taken from reference TRBV28 and TRBJ1-5, reads DVKVTQSSRYLVKRTGEKVFLECVQDMDHENMFWYRQDPGLGLRLIYFSYDVKMKEKGDIPEGYSVSREKKERFSLILESASTNQTSMYLCASSWGRFGVGIGNQPQHFGDGTRLSIL.